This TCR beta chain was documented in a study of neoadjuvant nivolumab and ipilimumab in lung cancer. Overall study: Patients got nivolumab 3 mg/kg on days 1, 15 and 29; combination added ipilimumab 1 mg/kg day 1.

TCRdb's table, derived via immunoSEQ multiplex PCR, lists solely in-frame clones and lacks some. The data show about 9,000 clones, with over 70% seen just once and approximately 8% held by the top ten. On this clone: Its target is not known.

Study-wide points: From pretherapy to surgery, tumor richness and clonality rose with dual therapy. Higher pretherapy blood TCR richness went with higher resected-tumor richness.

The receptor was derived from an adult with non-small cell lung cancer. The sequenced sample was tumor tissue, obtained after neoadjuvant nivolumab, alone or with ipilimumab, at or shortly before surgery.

The CDR3 DNA reads TGTGCCAGCAGCTCTGATGGGGGGTCCACTGAAGCTTTCTTT. Amino acid sequence: CASSSDGGSTEAFF. This chain links TRBV11-2 with TRBJ1-1; D might be TRBD1 (5 bases). Trimming cost V 4 bases and J 4 bases, with 13 bases left between them. This CDR3 has 14 amino acids. The germline V gene has CDR1 SGHAT and CDR2 FQNNGV.